This TCR beta chain was retrieved from a study of identical twins. Points from the study as a whole: Out-of-frame alpha sequences common to twins were enriched for low generation probability.

V shed 5 bases and J shed 0 bases, with 11 bases lying between them. The CDR3 extends over 16 amino acids. This clonotype has just one count. Its antigen is still unknown. TCRdb processed the 5' RACE reads anew with MiXCR; each CDR3 protein has one entry. The sample yields 350,000 to 500,000 distinct CDR3 sequences, roughly 20% seen once. The specimen was naive T cells sorted from blood. The J gene is TRBJ1-6, the V gene TRBV12-3 or TRBV12-4; D might be TRBD1 (5 bases). The receptor was derived from a man aged 45-65 years in good health. CDR3 loop: CASSPAGRSYNSPLHF. In DNA, the CDR3 is TGTGCCAGCAGTCCCGCGGGACGCTCCTATAATTCACCCCTCCACTTT.